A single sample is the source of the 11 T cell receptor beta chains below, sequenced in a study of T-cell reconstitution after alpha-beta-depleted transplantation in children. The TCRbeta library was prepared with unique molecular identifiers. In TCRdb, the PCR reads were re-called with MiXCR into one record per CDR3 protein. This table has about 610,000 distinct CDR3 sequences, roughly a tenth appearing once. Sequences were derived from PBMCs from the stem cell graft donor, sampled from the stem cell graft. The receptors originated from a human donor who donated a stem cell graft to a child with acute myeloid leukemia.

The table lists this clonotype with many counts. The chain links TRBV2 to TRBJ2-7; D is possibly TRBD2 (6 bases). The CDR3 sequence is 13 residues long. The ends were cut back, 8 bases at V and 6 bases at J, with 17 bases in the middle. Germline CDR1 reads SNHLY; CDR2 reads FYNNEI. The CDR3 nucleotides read TGTGCCAGCCAACAGGAGGGCCGGGGCGAGCAGTACTTC. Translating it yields CASQQEGRGEQYF.

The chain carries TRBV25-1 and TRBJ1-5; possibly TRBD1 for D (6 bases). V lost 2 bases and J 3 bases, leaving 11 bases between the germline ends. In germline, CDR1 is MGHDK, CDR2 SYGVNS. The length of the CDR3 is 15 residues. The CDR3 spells CASSENRDYNQPQHF. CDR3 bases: TGTGCCAGCAGTGAAAACAGGGATTACAATCAGCCCCAGCATTTT.

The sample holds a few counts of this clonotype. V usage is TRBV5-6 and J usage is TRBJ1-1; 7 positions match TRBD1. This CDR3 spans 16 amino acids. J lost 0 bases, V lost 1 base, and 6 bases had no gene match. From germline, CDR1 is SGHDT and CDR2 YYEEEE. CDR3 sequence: CASSLFHRGMNTEAFF. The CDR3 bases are TGTGCCAGCAGCTTGTTCCACAGGGGTATGAACACTGAAGCTTTCTTT.

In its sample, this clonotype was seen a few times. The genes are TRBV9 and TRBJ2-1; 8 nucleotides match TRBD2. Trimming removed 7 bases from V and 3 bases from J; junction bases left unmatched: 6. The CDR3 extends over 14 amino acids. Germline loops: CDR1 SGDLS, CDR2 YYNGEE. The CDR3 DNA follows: TGTGCCAGCTCCGGGGGGGTAAACTACAATGAGCAGTTCTTC. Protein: CASSGGVNYNEQFF.

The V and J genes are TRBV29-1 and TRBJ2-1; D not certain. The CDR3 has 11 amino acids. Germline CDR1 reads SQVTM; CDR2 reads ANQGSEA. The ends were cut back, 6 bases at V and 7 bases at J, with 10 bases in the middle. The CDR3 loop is CSVPRYNEQFF. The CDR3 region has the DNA TGCAGCGTCCCCAGATATAATGAGCAGTTCTTC.

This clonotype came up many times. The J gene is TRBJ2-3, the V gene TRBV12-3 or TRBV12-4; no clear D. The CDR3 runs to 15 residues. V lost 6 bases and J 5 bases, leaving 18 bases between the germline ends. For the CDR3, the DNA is TGTGCCAGCAGACCGTCTCTGGCCCTATTAGATACGCAGTATTTT. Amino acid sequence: CASRPSLALLDTQYF.

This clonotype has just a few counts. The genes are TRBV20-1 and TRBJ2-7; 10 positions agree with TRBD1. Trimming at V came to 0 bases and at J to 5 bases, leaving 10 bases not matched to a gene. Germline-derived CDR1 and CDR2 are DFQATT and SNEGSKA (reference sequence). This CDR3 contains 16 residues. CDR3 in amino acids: CSARDLRQGASNEQYF. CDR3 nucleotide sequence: TGCAGTGCTAGAGACCTCCGACAGGGGGCGTCAAACGAGCAGTACTTC.

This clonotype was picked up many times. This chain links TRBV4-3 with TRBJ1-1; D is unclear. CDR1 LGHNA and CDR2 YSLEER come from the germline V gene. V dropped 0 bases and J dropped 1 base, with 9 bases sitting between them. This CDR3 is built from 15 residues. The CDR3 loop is CASSQDGKENTEAFF. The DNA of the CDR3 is TGCGCCAGCAGCCAAGATGGTAAGGAGAACACTGAAGCTTTCTTT.

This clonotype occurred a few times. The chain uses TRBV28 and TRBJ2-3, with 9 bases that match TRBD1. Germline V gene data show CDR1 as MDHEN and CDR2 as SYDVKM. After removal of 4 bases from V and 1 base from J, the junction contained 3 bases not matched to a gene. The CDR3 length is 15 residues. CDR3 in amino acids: CASSSRDRGTDTQYF. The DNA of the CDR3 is TGTGCCAGCAGTTCAAGGGACAGGGGCACAGATACGCAGTATTTT.

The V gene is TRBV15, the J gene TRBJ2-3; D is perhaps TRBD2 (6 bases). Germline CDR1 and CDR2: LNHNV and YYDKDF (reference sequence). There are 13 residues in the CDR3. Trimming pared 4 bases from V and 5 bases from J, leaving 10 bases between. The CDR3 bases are TGTGCCACCAGCAATCGGAGGGGAGATACGCAGTATTTT. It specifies CATSNRRGDTQYF.

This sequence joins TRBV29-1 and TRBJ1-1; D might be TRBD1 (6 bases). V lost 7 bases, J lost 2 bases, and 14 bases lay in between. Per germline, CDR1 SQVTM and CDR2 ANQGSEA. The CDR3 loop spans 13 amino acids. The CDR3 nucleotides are TGCAGCGCCCTAACAGGGCTAAACACTGAAGCTTTCTTT. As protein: CSALTGLNTEAFF.